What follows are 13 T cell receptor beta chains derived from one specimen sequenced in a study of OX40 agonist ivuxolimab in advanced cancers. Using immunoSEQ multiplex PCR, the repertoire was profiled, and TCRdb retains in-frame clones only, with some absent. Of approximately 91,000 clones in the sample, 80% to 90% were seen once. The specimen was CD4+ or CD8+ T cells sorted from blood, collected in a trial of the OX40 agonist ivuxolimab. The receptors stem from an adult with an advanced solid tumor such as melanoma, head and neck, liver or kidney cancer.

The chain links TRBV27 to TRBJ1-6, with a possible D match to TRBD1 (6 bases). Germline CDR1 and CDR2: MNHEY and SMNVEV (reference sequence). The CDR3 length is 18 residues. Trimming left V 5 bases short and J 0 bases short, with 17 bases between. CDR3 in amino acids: CASSLTGGHSSYNSPLHF. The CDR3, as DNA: TGTGCCAGCAGTCTCACGGGGGGCCACAGCTCCTATAATTCACCCCTCCACTTT.

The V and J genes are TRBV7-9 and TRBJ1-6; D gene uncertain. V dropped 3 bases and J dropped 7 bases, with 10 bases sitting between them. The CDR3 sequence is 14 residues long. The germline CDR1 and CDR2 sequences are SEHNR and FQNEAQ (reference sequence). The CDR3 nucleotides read TGTGCCAGCAGCTTGAGTAGCAAAAATTCACCCCTCCACTTT. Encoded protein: CASSLSSKNSPLHF.

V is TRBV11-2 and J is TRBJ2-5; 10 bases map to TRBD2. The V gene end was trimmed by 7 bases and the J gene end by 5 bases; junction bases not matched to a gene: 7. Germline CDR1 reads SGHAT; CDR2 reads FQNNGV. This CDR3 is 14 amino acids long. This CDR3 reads CASNSGGARETQYF. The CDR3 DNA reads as TGTGCCAGCAACAGCGGGGGGGCACGGGAGACCCAGTACTTC.

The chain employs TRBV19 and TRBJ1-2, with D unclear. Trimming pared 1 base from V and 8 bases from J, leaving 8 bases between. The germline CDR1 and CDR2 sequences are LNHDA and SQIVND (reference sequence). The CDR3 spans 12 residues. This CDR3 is CASSIALGGYTF. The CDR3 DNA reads TGTGCCAGTAGTATAGCTTTAGGAGGCTACACCTTC.

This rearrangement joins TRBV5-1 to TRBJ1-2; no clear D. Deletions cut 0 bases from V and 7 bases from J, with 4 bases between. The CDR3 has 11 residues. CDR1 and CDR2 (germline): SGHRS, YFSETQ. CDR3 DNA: TGCGCCAGCAGCTTGGACCGTGGCTACACCTTC. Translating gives CASSLDRGYTF.

DNA of the CDR3: TGTGCCAGCAACTTAGGACCGGATTACGAGCAGTACTTC. This encodes CASNLGPDYEQYF. The chain recombines TRBV2 with TRBJ2-7; no definite D call. Germline-derived CDR1 and CDR2 are SNHLY and FYNNEI. This CDR3 has 13 amino acids. The germline V and J ends were trimmed by 7 bases and 4 bases, with 14 bases remaining between them.

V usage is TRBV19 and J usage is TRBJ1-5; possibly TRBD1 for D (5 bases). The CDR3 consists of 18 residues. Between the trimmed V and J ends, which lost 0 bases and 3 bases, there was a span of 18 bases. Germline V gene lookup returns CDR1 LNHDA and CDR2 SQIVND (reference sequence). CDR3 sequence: CASSIDPGTSTTNQPQHF. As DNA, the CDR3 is TGTGCCAGTAGTATAGATCCGGGGACCAGTACCACCAATCAGCCCCAGCATTTT.

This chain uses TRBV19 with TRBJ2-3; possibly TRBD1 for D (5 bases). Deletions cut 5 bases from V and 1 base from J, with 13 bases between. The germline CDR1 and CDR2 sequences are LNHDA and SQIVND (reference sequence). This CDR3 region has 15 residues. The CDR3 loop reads CASSVTGAGTDTQYF. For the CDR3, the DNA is TGTGCCAGTAGTGTTACAGGCGCCGGCACAGATACGCAGTATTTT.

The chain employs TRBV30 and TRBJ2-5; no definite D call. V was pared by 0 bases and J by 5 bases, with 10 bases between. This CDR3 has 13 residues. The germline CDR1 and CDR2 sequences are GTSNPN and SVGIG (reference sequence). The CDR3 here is CAWSVGKKETQYF. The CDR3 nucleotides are TGTGCCTGGAGTGTGGGCAAAAAGGAGACCCAGTACTTC. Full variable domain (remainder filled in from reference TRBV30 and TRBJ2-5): SQTIHQWPATLVQPVGSPLSLECTVEGTSNPNLYWYRQAAGRGLQLLFYSVGIGQISSEVPQNLSASRPQDRQFILSSKKLLLSDSGFYLCAWSVGKKETQYFGPGTRLLVL.

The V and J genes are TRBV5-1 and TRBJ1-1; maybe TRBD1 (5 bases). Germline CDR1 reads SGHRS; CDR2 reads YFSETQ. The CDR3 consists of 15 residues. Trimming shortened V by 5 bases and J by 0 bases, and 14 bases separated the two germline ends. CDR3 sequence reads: CASSTERGLNTEAFF. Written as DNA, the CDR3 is TGCGCCAGCAGTACAGAAAGGGGTTTGAACACTGAAGCTTTCTTT. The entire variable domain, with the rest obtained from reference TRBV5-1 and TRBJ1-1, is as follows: KAGVTQTPRYLIKTRGQQVTLSCSPISGHRSVSWYQQTPGQGLQFLFEYFSETQRNKGNFPGRFSGRQFSNSRSEMNVSTLELGDSALYLCASSTERGLNTEAFFGQGTRLTVV.

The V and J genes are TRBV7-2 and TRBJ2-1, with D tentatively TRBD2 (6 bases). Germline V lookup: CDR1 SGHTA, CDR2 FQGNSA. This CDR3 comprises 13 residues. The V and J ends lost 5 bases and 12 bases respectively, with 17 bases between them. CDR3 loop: CASSPGPAGLQFF. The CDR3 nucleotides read TGTGCCAGCAGCCCCGGCCCGGCGGGGCTGCAGTTCTTC. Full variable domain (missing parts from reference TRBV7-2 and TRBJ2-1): GAGVSQSPSNKVTEKGKDVELRCDPISGHTALYWYRQSLGQGLEFLIYFQGNSAPDKSGLPSDRFSAERTGGSVSTLTIQRTQQEDSAVYLCASSPGPAGLQFFGPGTRLTVL.

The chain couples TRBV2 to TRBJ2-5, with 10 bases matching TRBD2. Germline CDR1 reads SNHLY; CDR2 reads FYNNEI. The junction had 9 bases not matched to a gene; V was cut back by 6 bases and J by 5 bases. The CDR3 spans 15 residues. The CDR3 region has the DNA TGTGCCAGCAGGGACCTACTAGCGGGGAAGGAGACCCAGTACTTC. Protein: CASRDLLAGKETQYF.

The CDR3 DNA sequence: TGTGCCAGCAGCTTAGCGCTAGGGGCAAGCACAGATACGCAGTATTTT. Translating gives CASSLALGASTDTQYF. The V and J genes are TRBV7-2 and TRBJ2-3; weak D call: TRBD1 (5 bases). This CDR3 has 16 residues. V gave up 0 bases and J gave up 0 bases, with 10 bases separating them. Per the germline V gene, CDR1 is SGHTA and CDR2 is FQGNSA.